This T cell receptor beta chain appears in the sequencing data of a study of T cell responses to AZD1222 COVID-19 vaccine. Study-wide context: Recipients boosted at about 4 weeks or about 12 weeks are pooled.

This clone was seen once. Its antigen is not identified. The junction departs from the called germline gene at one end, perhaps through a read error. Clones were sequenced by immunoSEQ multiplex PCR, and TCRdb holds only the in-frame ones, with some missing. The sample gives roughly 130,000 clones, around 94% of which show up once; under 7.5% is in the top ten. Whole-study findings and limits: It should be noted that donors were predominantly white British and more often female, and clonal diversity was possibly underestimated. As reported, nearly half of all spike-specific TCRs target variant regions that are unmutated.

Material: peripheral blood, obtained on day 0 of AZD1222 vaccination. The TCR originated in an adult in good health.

The CDR3 coding sequence is TGTGCCAGCAGCCTAGCGGAATCCAATGAGCAGTTCTTC. It specifies CASSLAESNEQFF. V usage is TRBV7-9 and J usage is TRBJ2-1; 7 nucleotides align to TRBD2. Per germline, CDR1 SEHNR and CDR2 FQNEAQ (reference sequence). CDR3 length: 13 amino acids. The variable domain in full, with the rest retrieved from reference TRBV7-9 and TRBJ2-1, is DTGVSQNPRHKITKRGQNVTFRCDPISEHNRLYWYRQTLGQGPEFLTYFQNEAQLEKSRLLSDRFSAERPKGSFSTLEIQRTEQGDSAMYLCASSLAESNEQFFGPGTRLTVL.